These 30 T cell receptor beta chains were sequenced from one sample in a study of CD8 T cells in ankylosing spondylitis (dated by TCRdb to between 2016 and 2019). To prepare the library, 5' RACE was applied. Sequencing took place on an Illumina HiSeq 2500. Starting from the raw public reads, TCRdb applied fastp trimming at Q25, assembled clones with MiXCR and retained in-frame beta chains. CDR3 protein duplicates are merged, each entry listing the most common genes and DNA. A total of under 200,000 distinct CDR3 sequences appear in this sample, 9.8% of them only once. Approximately 16% of the sample comes from the top ten. Sequences were obtained from blood, either unsorted or a sorted T cell fraction (not recorded which). Receptors originate from a female donor with ankylosing spondylitis or in good health (not recorded which).

V gene TRBV4-3 combines with J gene TRBJ2-7; TRBD1 might be the D (6 bases). Per the germline V gene, CDR1 is LGHNA and CDR2 is YSLEER. V lost 1 base and J lost 0, with 19 bases in between. The CDR3 sequence is 18 residues long. The chain's CDR3 is CASSQGGTTTGSSYEQYF. The CDR3 DNA sequence: TGCGCCAGCAGCCAAGGAGGTACAACCACAGGGAGCTCCTACGAGCAGTACTTC.

DNA of the CDR3: TGCGCCAGCAACCAGGGGAAGGAGACCCAGTACTTC. Residues: CASNQGKETQYF. This chain joins TRBV5-1 and TRBJ2-5; possibly TRBD1 for D (6 bases). The CDR3 has 12 residues. CDR1 SGHRS and CDR2 YFSETQ come from the germline V gene. Trimming left V 6 bases short and J 5 bases short, with 11 bases between.

J is TRBJ1-1 and V is TRBV29-1; TRBD1 aligns across 7 bases. The CDR3 length is 14 residues. V gave up 7 bases and J gave up 5 bases; unmatched junction bases: 13. The germline gives CDR1 SQVTM, CDR2 ANQGSEA. The CDR3 coding sequence is TGCAGCGCCGAGGGGACAGACTGGGGGACTGAAGCTTTCTTT. Protein product: CSAEGTDWGTEAFF.

The chain joins TRBV7-9 to TRBJ2-1, with a possible D match to TRBD2 (6 bases). CDR3 size: 15 residues. Germline CDR1 reads SEHNR; CDR2 reads FQNEAQ (reference sequence). V lost 7 bases and J 4 bases, leaving 17 bases between the germline ends. The CDR3 bases are TGTGCCAGCACCTTGGGCGGGACGCCTTACAATGAGCAGTTCTTC. Its protein is CASTLGGTPYNEQFF.

Ten or more counts support this clonotype. The J gene is TRBJ1-2, the V gene TRBV4-3; D is uncertain. V was pared by 1 base and J by 2 bases, with 11 bases between. The CDR3 length is 15 residues. Germline-derived CDR1 and CDR2 are LGHNA and YSLEER. The chain's CDR3 is CASSQGTDTNYGYTF. CDR3 sequence (DNA): TGCGCCAGCAGCCAAGGGACGGATACGAACTATGGCTACACCTTC.

This clonotype came up many times. The chain combines TRBV20-1 with TRBJ2-3; D may be TRBD2 (5 bases). This CDR3 comprises 10 residues. Germline V gene data show CDR1 as DFQATT and CDR2 as SNEGSKA (reference sequence). CDR3 sequence: CVPGSDTQYF. The CDR3 DNA is TGCGTGCCGGGGAGTGATACGCAGTATTTT.

V usage is TRBV24-1 and J usage is TRBJ1-5; D gene unclear. V shed 2 bases and J shed 9 bases, with 13 bases lying between them. The CDR3 extends over 14 amino acids. Germline V gene sequence: CDR1 KGHDR, CDR2 SFDVKD. The CDR3 sequence: CATSDSGSAGPQHF. CDR3 DNA: TGTGCCACCAGTGATTCAGGCAGCGCGGGGCCCCAGCATTTT.

This clonotype was observed a few times. This chain joins TRBV13 and TRBJ2-3; D may correspond to TRBD1 or TRBD2 (5 bases each). V was shortened by 6 bases and J by 7 bases, with 11 bases between the two germline ends. Per the germline V gene, CDR1 is PRHDT and CDR2 is FYEKMQ (reference sequence). This CDR3 region has 12 residues. CDR3 bases: TGTGCCAGCAGAGGGACCACCTATACGCAGTATTTT. This translates into CASRGTTYTQYF.

The gene calls are TRBV5-1 and TRBJ1-2, with a possible D match to TRBD1 (5 bases). CDR1 SGHRS and CDR2 YFSETQ come from the germline V gene. The ends were cut back, 0 bases at V and 4 bases at J, with 13 bases in the middle. The length of the CDR3 is 15 residues. The CDR3 spells CASSLDLGRLYGYTF. The CDR3, as DNA: TGCGCCAGCAGCTTGGACCTGGGACGGCTCTATGGCTACACCTTC.

There are many counts of this clonotype. V and J are TRBV12-3 or TRBV12-4 and TRBJ1-1, with D tentatively TRBD1 (6 bases). V was trimmed by 7 bases and J by 1 base, leaving 13 bases between them. The CDR3 length is 14 residues. The CDR3: CASTLGGGNTEAFF. The CDR3 DNA follows: TGTGCCAGCACCCTCGGGGGCGGGAACACTGAAGCTTTCTTT.

This clonotype has a count of ten or more. The rearrangement uses TRBV28 and TRBJ2-3; D is undetermined. The germline V and J ends were trimmed by 4 bases and 4 bases, with 3 bases remaining between them. The CDR3 runs 11 residues. Germline lookup yields CDR1 MDHEN and CDR2 SYDVKM. The CDR3 reads CASSWADTQYF. The DNA for the CDR3 is TGTGCCAGCAGTTGGGCAGATACGCAGTATTTT.

This chain uses TRBV27 with TRBJ1-1; 9 bases are a match to TRBD1. This CDR3 region has 15 residues. CDR1 and CDR2 (germline): MNHEY, SMNVEV (reference sequence). Germline trimming cut 4 bases from V and 4 bases from J; bases unmatched to any gene: 7. The CDR3 reads CASSSGTGTGTEAFF. The CDR3 nucleotides are TGTGCCAGCAGTTCCGGGACAGGGACCGGCACTGAAGCTTTCTTT.

This clonotype has at least ten counts. The J gene is TRBJ2-2, the V gene TRBV20-1; TRBD2 aligns across 8 bases. V lost 2 bases to trimming and J lost 1 base; unmatched junction nucleotides: 6. The CDR3 runs 16 residues. CDR1 DFQATT and CDR2 SNEGSKA come from the germline V gene (reference sequence). CDR3 sequence: CSARQSGSRNTGELFF. DNA of the CDR3: TGCAGTGCTAGACAAAGCGGGAGTAGGAACACCGGGGAGCTGTTTTTT.

V is TRBV9 and J is TRBJ2-1; a possible D gene is TRBD2 (6 bases). There are 13 residues in the CDR3. V lost 3 bases and J lost 7, with 11 bases in between. Germline loops: CDR1 SGDLS, CDR2 YYNGEE. CDR3 protein: CASSDGSLNEQFF. The CDR3 bases are TGTGCCAGCAGCGACGGGAGCTTGAATGAGCAGTTCTTC.

The chain combines TRBV6-5 with TRBJ1-2; no clear D gene. Germline CDR1 reads MNHEY; CDR2 reads SVGAGI. Trimming pared 4 bases from V and 6 bases from J, leaving 15 bases between. The CDR3 runs to 14 residues. The CDR3 DNA reads TGTGCCAGCAGTTCGGTCAGGATCCGCGATGGCTACACCTTC. Residues: CASSSVRIRDGYTF.

The V gene is TRBV10-2, the J gene TRBJ2-1; D ambiguous. In germline, CDR1 is WSHSY, CDR2 SAAADI. Trimming removed 0 bases from V and 2 bases from J, with 11 bases in between. CDR3 length equals 16 residues. Here the CDR3 reads CASSESGFAPYNEQFF. DNA for the CDR3: TGCGCCAGCAGTGAGTCTGGGTTCGCCCCCTACAATGAGCAGTTCTTC.

The V call is TRBV14, the J call TRBJ1-2, with 7 bases lining up with TRBD1. The CDR3 covers 15 residues. Per germline, CDR1 SGHDN and CDR2 FVKESK. With V trimmed by 4 bases and J by 5 bases, 10 bases remained unmatched. The CDR3 DNA sequence: TGTGCCAGCAGCCCGGACAGGATCAGACCGTATGGCTACACCTTC. Translated: CASSPDRIRPYGYTF.

The chain carries TRBV28 and TRBJ2-6; D is ambiguous. The CDR3 contains 13 residues. Trimming took 8 bases from V and 2 from J, leaving 7 bases between them. Germline CDR1 MDHEN, CDR2 SYDVKM. The CDR3, as DNA: TGTGCCAGCCGCCTACCTGGGGCCAACGTCCTGACTTTC. This sequence encodes CASRLPGANVLTF.

This clonotype appeared a few times. The rearrangement joins TRBV9 to TRBJ1-6; maybe TRBD1 (5 bases). The CDR3 loop spans 15 amino acids. Trimming took off 3 bases at V and 7 bases at J, with 14 bases between the two ends. CDR1 is SGDLS, CDR2 YYNGEE, per germline. Here the CDR3 DNA reads TGTGCCAGCAGCGCTGGCCAGGGTAGGAATTCACCCCTCCACTTT. Its protein product is CASSAGQGRNSPLHF.

This chain's CDR3 is CASSLGGGISYEQYF. The CDR3 nucleotides are TGTGCCAGCAGCTTGGGTGGGGGGATTTCCTACGAGCAGTACTTC. The rearrangement uses TRBV7-6 and TRBJ2-7, with a possible D match to TRBD2 (6 bases). CDR1 is SGHVS and CDR2 is FNYEAQ in the germline V gene. The CDR3 has 15 residues. Trimming left V 3 bases short and J 1 base short, with 13 bases between. Full variable domain (rest looked up from reference TRBV7-6 and TRBJ2-7): GAGVSQSPRYKVTKRGQDVALRCDPISGHVSLYWYRQALGQGPEFLTYFNYEAQQDKSGLPNDRFSAERPEGSISTLTIQRTEQRDSAMYRCASSLGGGISYEQYFGPGTRLTVT.

This clonotype has a handful of counts. The chain employs TRBV20-1 and TRBJ2-1; D gene uncertain. V gave up 0 bases and J gave up 5 bases, with 17 bases separating them. In germline, CDR1 is DFQATT, CDR2 SNEGSKA (reference sequence). CDR3 size: 16 residues. The CDR3 bases are TGCAGTGCTAGAGATCTGTCTCCGGAACCCCACAATGAGCAGTTCTTC. It is translated as CSARDLSPEPHNEQFF.

The gene calls are TRBV11-2 and TRBJ2-7; a possible D gene is TRBD2 (5 bases). V dropped 11 bases and J dropped 2 bases, with 19 bases sitting between them. This CDR3 is 14 amino acids long. Germline assignment: CDR1 SGHAT and CDR2 FQNNGV. CDR3 in DNA: TGTGCCGGCTCCCCCAGGACTTCGCCCTACGAGCAGTACTTC. Amino acids: CAGSPRTSPYEQYF.

This clonotype was seen a handful of times. CDR3 sequence: CSVEDSSGAYNEQFF. DNA of the CDR3: TGCAGCGTTGAAGATTCTAGCGGGGCCTACAATGAGCAGTTCTTC. This sequence joins TRBV29-1 and TRBJ2-1; 9 bases match TRBD2. V gave up 0 bases and J gave up 2 bases; unmatched junction bases: 2. The CDR3 totals 15 residues. The germline CDR1 and CDR2 sequences are SQVTM and ANQGSEA.

A few counts support this clonotype. The chain couples TRBV5-5 to TRBJ1-1; TRBD1 aligns across 7 bases. The V segment lost 2 bases and the J segment 4 bases; nucleotides outside the gene matches: 5. Per the germline V gene, CDR1 is SGHKS and CDR2 is YYEKEE (reference sequence). The CDR3 totals 14 residues. The CDR3 protein is CASSFHRGSTEAFF. CDR3 DNA sequence: TGTGCCAGCAGCTTCCACAGGGGTAGCACTGAAGCTTTCTTT.

The chain combines TRBV4-2 with TRBJ2-3; D is ambiguous. Deletions cut 0 bases from V and 10 bases from J, with 11 bases between. Germline CDR1 is LGHNA and CDR2 is YNFKEQ. The CDR3 sequence is 13 residues long. The CDR3 sequence is CASSQELGAPQYF. The DNA of the CDR3 is TGTGCCAGCAGCCAAGAATTGGGTGCGCCGCAGTATTTT.

The chain links TRBV27 to TRBJ2-3, with 13 bases identical to TRBD2. Germline V gene data show CDR1 as MNHEY and CDR2 as SMNVEV (reference sequence). The CDR3 is 14 residues long. The trim removed 10 bases at V and 8 bases at J, leaving 9 bases unmatched. This chain's CDR3 is CATRTSGGPLTQYF. The CDR3 DNA reads as TGTGCCACCCGGACTAGCGGGGGCCCCCTTACGCAGTATTTT.

The chain recombines TRBV7-8 with TRBJ2-5; D gene uncertain. The CDR3 contains 15 residues. V was cut by 5 bases and J by 3 bases, with 16 bases left in between. Germline V gives CDR1 SGHVS, CDR2 FQNEAQ. The chain's CDR3 is CASSDPTPREETQYF. CDR3 coding DNA: TGTGCCAGCAGCGACCCGACTCCACGAGAAGAGACCCAGTACTTC.

This chain connects TRBV12-5 to TRBJ2-1; 9 bases align to TRBD2. Per the germline V gene, CDR1 is LGHNT and CDR2 is FRNRAP. The CDR3 consists of 15 residues. Germline trimming cut 5 bases from V and 0 bases from J; bases unmatched to any gene: 2. The CDR3 DNA is TGTGCTAGTGGTGTGACTAGCGGCTCCTACAATGAGCAGTTCTTC. Translation: CASGVTSGSYNEQFF.

The rearrangement uses TRBV7-8 and TRBJ1-2; 8 bases align to TRBD1. The V and J ends lost 6 bases and 3 bases, in that order; junction bases with no gene match: 21. Germline CDR1 SGHVS, CDR2 FQNEAQ. The CDR3 sequence is 19 residues long. The CDR3 region has the DNA TGTGCCAGCAGTCTTTTTGTCGGACAGGGTGGGGGATTGGACTATGGCTACACCTTC. The encoded protein is CASSLFVGQGGGLDYGYTF. Full variable domain (rest looked up from reference TRBV7-8 and TRBJ1-2): GAGVSQSPRYKVAKRGQDVALRCDPISGHVSLFWYQQALGQGPEFLTYFQNEAQLDKSGLPSDRFFAERPEGSVSTLKIQRTQQEDSAVYLCASSLFVGQGGGLDYGYTFGSGTRLTVV.

The CDR3 bases are TGTGCCAGCAGCTTCAGGAGCTCCTATAATTCACCCCTCCACTTT. It encodes CASSFRSSYNSPLHF. V and J are TRBV27 and TRBJ1-6; unclear D gene. Trimming shortened V by 6 bases and J by 0 bases, and 9 bases separated the two germline ends. The CDR3 is 15 amino acids. Germline CDR1 MNHEY, CDR2 SMNVEV (reference sequence).